Below, 12 T cell receptor beta chains from the same sample are listed, as sequenced in a study of T cell repertoires in cytomegalovirus infection (dated by TCRdb to the late 2010s). Sequenced using an Illumina HiSeq 1500. TCRdb itself trimmed the public reads at Q25 with fastp, ran MiXCR and retained productive beta chains. Here each entry gathers all rows of one CDR3 protein and keeps the most common genes and DNA. The sample includes 600,000 to 800,000 distinct CDR3 sequences, with less than 25% observed a single time. In total, the top ten clones hold 7% to 9% of the sample. Sequences were obtained from CD8+ T cells from PBMCs. Receptors were obtained from a human donor in good health (CMV status not recorded). Some clones in this sample may be carry-over from other donors' samples.

A note on this clonotype: A much larger clone is a single base away; this may be a read error. The CDR3 is CAIQDYTRELFF. The CDR3 nucleotides are TGTGCCATCCAGGACTACACCCGGGAGCTGTTTTTT. The chain links TRBV19 to TRBJ2-2; the D gene is possibly TRBD2 (6 bases). Germline V gives CDR1 LNHDA, CDR2 SQIVND (reference sequence). The CDR3 has 12 amino acids.

In its sample, this clonotype was seen a few times. CDR3 protein: CASSLGGGVLTF. DNA of the CDR3: TGTGCCAGCAGCTTAGGAGGGGGGGTCCTGACTTTC. The V and J genes are TRBV13 and TRBJ2-6; possibly TRBD1 or TRBD2 for D (6 bases each). The CDR3 has 12 residues. Germline V gene sequence: CDR1 PRHDT, CDR2 FYEKMQ (reference sequence). V gave up 0 bases and J gave up 13 bases, with 7 bases separating them.

This clonotype came up many times. The chain joins TRBV5-4 to TRBJ2-5; D may be TRBD1 (5 bases). V was shortened by 4 bases and J by 0 bases, with 13 bases between the two germline ends. CDR1 and CDR2 from the germline V gene are SGHNT and YYREEE (reference sequence). The CDR3 is 15 residues long. CDR3 nucleotide sequence: TGTGCCAGCAGCACAGACAGTAGGTACCAAGAGACCCAGTACTTC. It specifies CASSTDSRYQETQYF.

The gene calls are TRBV28 and TRBJ1-6, with D uncertain. The CDR3 spans 13 residues. The V end lost 3 bases, the J end lost 13 bases, and 13 bases lay between the germline ends. CDR1 and CDR2 (germline): MDHEN, SYDVKM. The CDR3 coding sequence is TGTGCCAGCAGTTTCGCGGGTCTGGGTCCCCTCCACTTT. Translating gives CASSFAGLGPLHF. Using reference TRBV28 and TRBJ1-6 for the parts outside the CDR3, the full variable domain is DVKVTQSSRYLVKRTGEKVFLECVQDMDHENMFWYRQDPGLGLRLIYFSYDVKMKEKGDIPEGYSVSREKKERFSLILESASTNQTSMYLCASSFAGLGPLHFGNGTRLTVT.

This clonotype occurred many times. V usage is TRBV10-3 and J usage is TRBJ2-1; TRBD1 aligns across 10 bases. The germline V gene has CDR1 ENHRY and CDR2 SYGVKD. The J segment lost 6 bases and the V segment lost 8 bases, leaving 13 bases of the junction unmatched. This CDR3 has 16 residues. CDR3 amino acids: CAILGDRGLGINEQFF. The CDR3, as DNA: TGTGCCATCCTAGGGGACAGGGGCTTGGGGATCAATGAGCAGTTCTTC.

This clonotype was recorded a few times. This sequence joins TRBV19 and TRBJ2-2; TRBD1 agrees at 9 bases. J was trimmed by 2 bases and V by 7 bases; bases with no gene match: 2. The CDR3 has 14 amino acids. Germline assignment: CDR1 LNHDA and CDR2 SQIVND (reference sequence). The CDR3 DNA follows: TGTGCCAGTAAGGGACAGGGAAACACCGGGGAGCTGTTTTTT. Translating it yields CASKGQGNTGELFF. Full variable domain (remainder filled in from reference TRBV19 and TRBJ2-2): DGGITQSPKYLFRKEGQNVTLSCEQNLNHDAMYWYRQDPGQGLRLIYYSQIVNDFQKGDIAEGYSVSREKKESFPLTVTSAQKNPTAFYLCASKGQGNTGELFFGEGSRLTVL.

The gene calls are TRBV29-1 and TRBJ2-5; 8 bases fit TRBD2. Per germline, CDR1 SQVTM and CDR2 ANQGSEA. The CDR3 runs 14 residues. Unmatched junction bases numbered 5, after V lost 0 bases and J lost 5 bases. Here the CDR3 reads CSVEDGGGRETQYF. DNA for the CDR3: TGCAGCGTTGAAGATGGCGGGGGGAGGGAGACCCAGTACTTC. The full variable domain, with the rest looked up from reference TRBV29-1 and TRBJ2-5, is SAVISQKPSRDICQRGTSLTIQCQVDSQVTMMFWYRQQPGQSLTLIATANQGSEATYESGFVIDKFPISRPNLTFSTLTVSNMSPEDSSIYLCSVEDGGGRETQYFGPGTRLLVL.

This clonotype has a handful of counts. The rearrangement joins TRBV29-1 to TRBJ2-1, with D possibly matching TRBD1 (6 bases). The CDR3 runs 16 residues. Germline CDR1 reads SQVTM; CDR2 reads ANQGSEA. V was shortened by 1 base and J by 1 base, with 14 bases between the two germline ends. This chain's CDR3 is CSVEGHSRGSYNEQFF. CDR3 coding DNA: TGCAGCGTTGAAGGACACAGTAGGGGGTCCTACAATGAGCAGTTCTTC.

This clonotype was counted a few times. V usage is TRBV28 and J usage is TRBJ2-1, with a possible D match to TRBD1 (6 bases). V dropped 5 bases and J dropped 0 bases, with 20 bases sitting between them. Germline V gene sequence: CDR1 MDHEN, CDR2 SYDVKM. The CDR3 is 18 amino acids. CDR3 bases: TGTGCCAGCAGTAACCGGGACATGACCTCATACTCCTACAATGAGCAGTTCTTC. It specifies CASSNRDMTSYSYNEQFF.

Comment on this clonotype: A single base separates this from a much larger clone, so it may be a read error. The gene calls are TRBV28 and TRBJ2-3; D unresolved. This CDR3 has 14 amino acids. The germline V gene encodes CDR1 MDHEN and CDR2 SYDVKM. The CDR3 loop reads CVSTLYRSTDTQYF. CDR3 in DNA: TGTGTCAGCACCCTGTACCGGAGCACAGATACGCAGTATTTT.

V gene TRBV11-2 combines with J gene TRBJ2-7; 9 bases map to TRBD2. V dropped 2 bases and J dropped 1; count of bases not matched to a gene: 15. The CDR3 is made up of 19 amino acids. Looked up from germline, CDR1 is SGHAT and CDR2 is FQNNGV. CDR3 sequence reads: CASSLNFPSGAPQSYEQYV. In DNA, the CDR3 is TGTGCCAGCAGCTTAAATTTTCCTAGCGGGGCCCCCCAGTCCTACGAGCAGTACGTC.

The rearrangement joins TRBV6-2 or TRBV6-3 to TRBJ2-1; D is unresolved. This CDR3 contains 12 residues. Germline lookup yields CDR1 MNHEY and CDR2 SVGEGT. Trimming pared 2 bases from V and 8 bases from J, leaving 7 bases between. The CDR3 DNA is TGTGCCAGCAGTTACGGGATCGATGAGCAGTTCTTC. Protein sequence: CASSYGIDEQFF.